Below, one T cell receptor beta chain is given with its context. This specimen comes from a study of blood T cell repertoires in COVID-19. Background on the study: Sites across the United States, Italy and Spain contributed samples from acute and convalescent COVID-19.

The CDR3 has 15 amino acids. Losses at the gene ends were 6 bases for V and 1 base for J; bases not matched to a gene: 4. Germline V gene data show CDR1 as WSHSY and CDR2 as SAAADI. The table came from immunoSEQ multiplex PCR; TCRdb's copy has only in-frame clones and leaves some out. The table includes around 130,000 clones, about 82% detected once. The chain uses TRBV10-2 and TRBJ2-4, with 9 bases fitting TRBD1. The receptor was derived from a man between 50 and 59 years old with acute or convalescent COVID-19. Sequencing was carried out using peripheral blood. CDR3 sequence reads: CASRETGGAKNIQYF. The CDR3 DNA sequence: TGCGCCAGCAGGGAGACAGGGGGGGCCAAAAACATTCAGTACTTC.